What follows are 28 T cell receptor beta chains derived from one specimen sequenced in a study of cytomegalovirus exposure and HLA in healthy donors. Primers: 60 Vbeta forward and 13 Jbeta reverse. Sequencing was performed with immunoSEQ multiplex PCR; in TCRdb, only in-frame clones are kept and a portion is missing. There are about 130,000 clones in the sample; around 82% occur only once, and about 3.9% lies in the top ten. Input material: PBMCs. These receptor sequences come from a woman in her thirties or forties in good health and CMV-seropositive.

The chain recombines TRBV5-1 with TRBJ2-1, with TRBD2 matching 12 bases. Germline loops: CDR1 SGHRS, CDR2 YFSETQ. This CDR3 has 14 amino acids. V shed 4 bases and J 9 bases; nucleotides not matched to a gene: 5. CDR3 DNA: TGCGCCAGCAGCACTAGCGGGGGGACGGGTGAGCAGTTCTTC. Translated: CASSTSGGTGEQFF.

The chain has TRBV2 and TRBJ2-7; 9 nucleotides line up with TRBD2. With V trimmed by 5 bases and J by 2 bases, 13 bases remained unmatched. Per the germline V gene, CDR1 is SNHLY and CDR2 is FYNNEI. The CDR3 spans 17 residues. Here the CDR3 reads CASSKPRLAEGAYEQYF. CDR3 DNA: TGTGCCAGCAGTAAGCCCCGACTAGCGGAGGGGGCCTACGAGCAGTACTTC. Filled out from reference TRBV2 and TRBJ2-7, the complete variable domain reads EPEVTQTPSHQVTQMGQEVILRCVPISNHLYFYWYRQILGQKVEFLVSFYNNEISEKSEIFDDQFSVERPDGSNFTLKIRSTKLEDSAMYFCASSKPRLAEGAYEQYFGPGTRLTVT.

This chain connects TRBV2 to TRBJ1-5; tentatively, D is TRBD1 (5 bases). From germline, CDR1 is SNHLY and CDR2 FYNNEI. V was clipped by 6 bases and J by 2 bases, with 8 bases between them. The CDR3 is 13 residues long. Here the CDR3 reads CASRDRGNQPQHF. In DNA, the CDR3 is TGTGCCAGCAGAGACAGAGGCAATCAGCCCCAGCATTTT.

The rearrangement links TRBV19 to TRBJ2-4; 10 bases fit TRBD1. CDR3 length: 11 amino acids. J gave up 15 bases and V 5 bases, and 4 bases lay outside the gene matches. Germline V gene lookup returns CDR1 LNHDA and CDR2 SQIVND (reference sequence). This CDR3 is CASSYGTGVYF. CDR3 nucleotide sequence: TGTGCCAGTAGTTACGGGACAGGGGTGTACTTC.

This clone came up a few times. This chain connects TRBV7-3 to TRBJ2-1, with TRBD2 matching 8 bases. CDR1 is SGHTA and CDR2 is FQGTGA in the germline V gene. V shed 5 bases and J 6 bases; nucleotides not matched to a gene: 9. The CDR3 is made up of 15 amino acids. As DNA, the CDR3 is TGTGCCAGCAGCCTCAGCGGGAGTGGTTTCAATGAGCAGTTCTTC. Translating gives CASSLSGSGFNEQFF. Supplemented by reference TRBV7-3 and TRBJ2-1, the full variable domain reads GAGVSQTPSNKVTEKGKYVELRCDPISGHTALYWYRQSLGQGPEFLIYFQGTGAADDSGLPNDRFFAVRPEGSVSTLKIQRTERGDSAVYLCASSLSGSGFNEQFFGPGTRLTVL.

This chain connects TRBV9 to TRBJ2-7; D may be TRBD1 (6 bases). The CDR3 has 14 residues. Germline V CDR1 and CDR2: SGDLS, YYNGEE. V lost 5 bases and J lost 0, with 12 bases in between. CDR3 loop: CASSGGSFSYEQYF. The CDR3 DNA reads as TGTGCCAGCAGTGGGGGCTCTTTCTCCTACGAGCAGTACTTC.

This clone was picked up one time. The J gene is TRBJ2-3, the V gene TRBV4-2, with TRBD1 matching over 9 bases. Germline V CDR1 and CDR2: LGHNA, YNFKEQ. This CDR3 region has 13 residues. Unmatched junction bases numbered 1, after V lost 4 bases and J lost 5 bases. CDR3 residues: CASSRDRVDTQYF. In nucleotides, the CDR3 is TGTGCCAGCAGCCGGGACAGGGTAGATACGCAGTATTTT.

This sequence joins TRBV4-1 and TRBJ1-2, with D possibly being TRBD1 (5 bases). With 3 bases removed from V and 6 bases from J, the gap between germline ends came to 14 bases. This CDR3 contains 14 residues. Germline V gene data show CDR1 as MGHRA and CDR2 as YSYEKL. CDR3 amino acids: CASSHGGGGNGYTF. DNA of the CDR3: TGCGCCAGCAGCCACGGTGGGGGAGGTAATGGCTACACCTTC.

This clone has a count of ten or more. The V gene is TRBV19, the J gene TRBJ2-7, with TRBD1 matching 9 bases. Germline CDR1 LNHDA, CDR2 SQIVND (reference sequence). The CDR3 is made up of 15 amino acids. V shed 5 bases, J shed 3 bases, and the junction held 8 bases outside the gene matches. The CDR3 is CASSLQGQGDYEQYF. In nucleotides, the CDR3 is TGTGCCAGTAGTCTTCAGGGACAGGGAGACTACGAGCAGTACTTC.

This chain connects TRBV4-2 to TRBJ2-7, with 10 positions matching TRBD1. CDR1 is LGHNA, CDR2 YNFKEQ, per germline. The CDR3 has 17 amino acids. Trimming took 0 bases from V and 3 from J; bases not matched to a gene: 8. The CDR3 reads CASSQDSSRTGGYEQYF. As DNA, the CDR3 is TGTGCCAGCAGCCAAGATTCTTCCCGGACAGGGGGCTACGAGCAGTACTTC.

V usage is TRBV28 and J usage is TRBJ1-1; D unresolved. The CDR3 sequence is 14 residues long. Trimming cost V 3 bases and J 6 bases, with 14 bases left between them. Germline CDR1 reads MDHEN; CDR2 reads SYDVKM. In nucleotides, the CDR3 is TGTGCCAGCAGTTTCGACCTCTTCGGGGCTGAAGCTTTCTTT. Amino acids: CASSFDLFGAEAFF.

This CDR3 reads CASSHGTDSSYEQYF. The CDR3, as DNA: TGTGCCAGCAGCCACGGGACAGACTCCTCCTACGAGCAGTACTTC. The rearrangement joins TRBV4-2 to TRBJ2-7; 7 nucleotides line up with TRBD1. The CDR3 loop spans 15 amino acids. Germline lookup yields CDR1 LGHNA and CDR2 YNFKEQ. V shed 3 bases, J shed 0 bases, and the junction held 5 bases outside the gene matches.

CDR3 protein: CAWNNPRDYPPYEQYF. The DNA for the CDR3 is TGTGCCTGGAACAATCCCCGGGACTACCCCCCCTACGAGCAGTACTTC. V and J are TRBV30 and TRBJ2-5; 7 nucleotides match TRBD2. The DNA end favors TRBJ2-7, so the J call may be wrong. The V gene's germline CDR1 is GTSNPN and CDR2 SVGIG (reference sequence). This CDR3 is 16 amino acids long.

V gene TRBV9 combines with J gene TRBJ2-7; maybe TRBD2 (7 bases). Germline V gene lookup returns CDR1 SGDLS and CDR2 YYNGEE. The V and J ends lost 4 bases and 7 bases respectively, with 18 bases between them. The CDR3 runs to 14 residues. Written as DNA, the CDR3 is TGTGCCAGCAGCTCCTCGGGACAAGCGGGAGAGCAGTACTTC. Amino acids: CASSSSGQAGEQYF.

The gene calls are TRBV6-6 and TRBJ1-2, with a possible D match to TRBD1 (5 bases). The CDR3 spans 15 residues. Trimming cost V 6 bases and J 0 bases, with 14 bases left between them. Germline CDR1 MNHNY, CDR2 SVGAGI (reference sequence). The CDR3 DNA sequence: TGTGCCAGCAGAGGACGAACAGGCTCTAACTATGGCTACACCTTC. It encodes CASRGRTGSNYGYTF.

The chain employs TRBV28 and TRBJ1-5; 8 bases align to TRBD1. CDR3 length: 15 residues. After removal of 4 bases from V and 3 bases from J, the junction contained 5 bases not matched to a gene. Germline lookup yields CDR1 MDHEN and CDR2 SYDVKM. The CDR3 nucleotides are TGTGCCAGCAGTTCATCAGGGGGCCCCAATCAGCCCCAGCATTTT. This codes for CASSSSGGPNQPQHF.

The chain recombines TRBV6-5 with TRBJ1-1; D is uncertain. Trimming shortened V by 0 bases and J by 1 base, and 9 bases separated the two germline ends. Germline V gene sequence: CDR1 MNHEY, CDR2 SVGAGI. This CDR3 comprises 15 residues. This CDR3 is CASSYSELANTEAFF. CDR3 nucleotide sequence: TGTGCCAGCAGTTACTCAGAGTTAGCGAACACTGAAGCTTTCTTT.

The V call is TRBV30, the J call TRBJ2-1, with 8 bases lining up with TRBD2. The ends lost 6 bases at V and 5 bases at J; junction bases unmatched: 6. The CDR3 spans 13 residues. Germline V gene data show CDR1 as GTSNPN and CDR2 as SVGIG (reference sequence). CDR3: CACSSGNDNEQFF. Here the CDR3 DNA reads TGTGCCTGTAGTAGCGGGAACGACAATGAGCAGTTCTTC.

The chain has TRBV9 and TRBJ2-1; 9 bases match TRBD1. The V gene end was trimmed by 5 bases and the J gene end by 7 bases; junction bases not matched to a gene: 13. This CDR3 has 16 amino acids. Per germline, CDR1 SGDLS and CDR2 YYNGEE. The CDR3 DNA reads TGTGCCAGCAGAGACCTGGACAGGGGTCCGGCGAATGAGCAGTTCTTC. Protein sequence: CASRDLDRGPANEQFF. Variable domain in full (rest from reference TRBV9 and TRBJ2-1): DSGVTQTPKHLITATGQRVTLRCSPRSGDLSVYWYQQSLDQGLQFLIQYYNGEERAKGNILERFSAQQFPDLHSELNLSSLELGDSALYFCASRDLDRGPANEQFFGPGTRLTVL.

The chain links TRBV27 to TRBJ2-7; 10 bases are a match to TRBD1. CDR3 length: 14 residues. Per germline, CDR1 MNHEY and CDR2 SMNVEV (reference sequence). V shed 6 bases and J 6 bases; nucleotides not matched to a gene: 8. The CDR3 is CASRTGQGISEQYF. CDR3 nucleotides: TGTGCCAGCAGAACGGGACAGGGGATTTCCGAGCAGTACTTC.

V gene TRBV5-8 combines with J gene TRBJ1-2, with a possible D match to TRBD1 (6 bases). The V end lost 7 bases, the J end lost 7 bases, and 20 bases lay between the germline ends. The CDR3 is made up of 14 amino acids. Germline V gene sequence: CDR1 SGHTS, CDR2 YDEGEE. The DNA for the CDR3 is TGTGCCAGCGGGGCGACAGGTGGACAAAGTGGCTACACCTTC. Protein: CASGATGGQSGYTF.

Written as DNA, the CDR3 is TGCGCCAGCAGCAGGACAGGGTCGGTAAACGAGCAGTACTTC. Protein sequence: CASSRTGSVNEQYF. This chain uses TRBV10-2 with TRBJ2-7; 8 bases line up with TRBD1. V was clipped by 6 bases and J by 5 bases; unmatched bases: 9. The CDR3 sequence is 14 residues long. Germline CDR1 reads WSHSY; CDR2 reads SAAADI.

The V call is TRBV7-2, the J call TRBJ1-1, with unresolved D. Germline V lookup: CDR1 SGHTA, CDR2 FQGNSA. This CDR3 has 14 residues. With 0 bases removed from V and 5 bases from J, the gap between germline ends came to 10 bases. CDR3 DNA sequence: TGTGCCAGCAGCTTAGCGCGCCGGGGAACTGAAGCTTTCTTT. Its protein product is CASSLARRGTEAFF.

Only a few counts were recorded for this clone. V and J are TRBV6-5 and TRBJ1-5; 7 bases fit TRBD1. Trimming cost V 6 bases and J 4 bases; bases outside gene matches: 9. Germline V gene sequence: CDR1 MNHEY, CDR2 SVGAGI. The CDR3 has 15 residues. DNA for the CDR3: TGTGCCAGCAGCCCCCTTCTGACAGGGAATCAGCCCCAGCATTTT. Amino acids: CASSPLLTGNQPQHF.

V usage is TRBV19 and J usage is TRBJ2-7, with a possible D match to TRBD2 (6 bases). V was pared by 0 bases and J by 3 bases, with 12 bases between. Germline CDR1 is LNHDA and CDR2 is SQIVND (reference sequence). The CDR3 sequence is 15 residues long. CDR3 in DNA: TGTGCCAGTAGTATAGATTCCGGGAGTGACTACGAGCAGTACTTC. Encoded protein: CASSIDSGSDYEQYF.

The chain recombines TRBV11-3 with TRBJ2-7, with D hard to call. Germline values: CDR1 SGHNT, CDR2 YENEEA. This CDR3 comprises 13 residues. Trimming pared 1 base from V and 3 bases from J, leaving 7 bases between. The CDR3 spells CASSLGGGYEQYF. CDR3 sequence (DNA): TGTGCCAGCAGCTTAGGCGGCGGCTACGAGCAGTACTTC.

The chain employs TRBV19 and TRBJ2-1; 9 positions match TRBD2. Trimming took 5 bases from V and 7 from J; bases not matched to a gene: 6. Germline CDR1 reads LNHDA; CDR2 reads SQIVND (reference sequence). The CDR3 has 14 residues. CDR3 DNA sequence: TGTGCCAGTAGTCTTAGCGGGAGAGGTAATGAGCAGTTCTTC. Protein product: CASSLSGRGNEQFF.

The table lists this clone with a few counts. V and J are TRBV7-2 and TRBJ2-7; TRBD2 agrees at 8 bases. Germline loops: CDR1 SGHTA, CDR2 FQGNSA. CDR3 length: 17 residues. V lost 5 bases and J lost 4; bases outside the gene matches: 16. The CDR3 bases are TGTGCCAGCAGCCCCGGGAGGGGGGGGCACGTCTTATACGAGCAGTACTTC. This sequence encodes CASSPGRGGHVLYEQYF.